This T cell receptor (beta chain) was profiled in a study of T cell repertoires in cytomegalovirus infection. Study-level information: Through public TCR beta signatures, both CMV infection and matching HLA type were indicated. General observations from the study: Totalled public TCR beta family frequency picked out people who carried CMV plus the relevant HLA. HLA-C-restricted CMV clonotypes gave the most frequent clonotype in two of eight donors.

This clonotype was observed many times. The target antigen is unknown. Germline V gene lookup returns CDR1 MGHRA and CDR2 YSYEKL. Deletions cut 5 bases from V and 5 bases from J, with 15 bases between. The CDR3 runs 15 residues. TCRdb re-called the reads through MiXCR, storing one row per CDR3 protein. The sample shows roughly 230,000 distinct CDR3 sequences, roughly 20% of them seen only once. The sample consisted of CD8+ T cells from PBMCs. The J gene is TRBJ1-4, the V gene TRBV4-1; no clear D. This sequence originates from a human donor in good health (CMV status not recorded). Some clones in this sample may be carry-over from other donors' samples. CDR3 nucleotide sequence: TGCGCCAGCAGCATTCGCGCTGACCGGAATGAAAAACTGTTTTTT. Translation: CASSIRADRNEKLFF.